This TCR beta chain was recorded in a study of neurological immune-mediated disorders. Study results and caveats: Patients with HTLV-1-associated myelopathy had the highest level of TCR clonal expansion, whereas patients with multiple sclerosis had the lowest level, falling beneath the level found in healthy controls. According to phylogenetic grouping, one related-CDR3 cluster, a possible signature, contained the repertoires of 18 of 34 multiple sclerosis patients. None of the CDR3 amino acid sequences found in expanded clones was shared across subjects. This suggests that the TCR-beta repertoires were private in all groups.

From 15-18 subjects, over 180 million TCR-beta sequences were obtained in each sequencing run. Using its own MiXCR run on the 5' RACE reads, TCRdb lists one record per CDR3 protein. The repertoire holds tens of thousands of distinct CDR3 sequences, roughly 3.2% seen once, with about 2.9% in the top ten. This clonotype was found many times. Its antigen is as yet unknown. The origin of this receptor is a woman aged 50 to 60 with multiple sclerosis. The sample was PBMCs.

The CDR3 here is CASSLASLRADTQYF. The CDR3, as DNA: TGTGCCAGCAGCTTGGCCAGTCTCCGCGCAGATACGCAGTATTTT. The V and J genes are TRBV5-6 and TRBJ2-3; unclear D gene. This CDR3 has 15 amino acids. Germline V gene sequence: CDR1 SGHDT, CDR2 YYEEEE. V was trimmed by 0 bases and J by 4 bases, leaving 12 bases between them.